This T cell receptor beta chain was found in a study of PD-1 blockade in classical Hodgkin lymphoma. Method: immunoSEQ multiplex PCR; TCRdb's copy keeps in-frame clones and lacks some. The data contain some 35,000 clones, around 90% of them seen just once; the ten biggest clones take up about 0.24%. Every patient relapsed after autologous stem cell transplantation, and brentuximab vedotin exposure varied. Magnetic negative selection purified CD4+ T cells from thawed PBMCs. When best responses were assessed, they were complete response, partial response or progressive disease. Germline values: CDR1 SGHRS, CDR2 YFSETQ. The CDR3 sequence is 18 residues long. The V gene end was trimmed by 7 bases and the J gene end by 4 bases; junction bases not matched to a gene: 20. General observations from the study: CD4+ but not CD8+ TCR diversity rose significantly by C4D1. Before treatment, complete responders showed about the same diversity as newly diagnosed patients.

Remarks on this clone: Its cognate antigen is unknown.

This receptor was identified in a human donor with classical Hodgkin lymphoma. The source material was CD4+ T cells from blood, sampled at baseline. The chain joins TRBV5-1 to TRBJ2-1, with 7 bases aligning to TRBD2. CDR3 DNA: TGCGCCAGCTCGGATGTTCGGGGTGGGACTACCTTATACAATGAGCAGTTCTTC. This gives the protein CASSDVRGGTTLYNEQFF. Combining the CDR3 with reference TRBV5-1 and TRBJ2-1 gives the whole variable domain KAGVTQTPRYLIKTRGQQVTLSCSPISGHRSVSWYQQTPGQGLQFLFEYFSETQRNKGNFPGRFSGRQFSNSRSEMNVSTLELGDSALYLCASSDVRGGTTLYNEQFFGPGTRLTVL.